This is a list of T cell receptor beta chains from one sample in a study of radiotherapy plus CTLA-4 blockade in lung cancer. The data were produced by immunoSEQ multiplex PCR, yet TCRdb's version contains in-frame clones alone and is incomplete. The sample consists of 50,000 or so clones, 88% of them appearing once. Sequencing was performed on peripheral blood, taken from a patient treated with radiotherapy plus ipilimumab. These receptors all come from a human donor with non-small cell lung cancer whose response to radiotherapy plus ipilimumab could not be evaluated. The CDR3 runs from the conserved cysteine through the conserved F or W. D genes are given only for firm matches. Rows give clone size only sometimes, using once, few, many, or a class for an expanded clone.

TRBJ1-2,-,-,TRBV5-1,CASSEGGGGTIYGYTF,TGCGCCAGCAGCGAGGGTGGTGGGGGGACCATCTATGGCTACACCTTC
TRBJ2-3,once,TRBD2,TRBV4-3,CASSQGAPSGLAGRTDTQYF,TGCGCCAGCAGCCAAGGGGCCCCCTCTGGACTAGCGGGCCGCACAGATACGCAGTATTTT
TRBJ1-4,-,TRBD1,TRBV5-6,CASSWGQRDEKLFF,TGTGCCAGCAGCTGGGGACAGCGCGATGAAAAACTGTTTTTT
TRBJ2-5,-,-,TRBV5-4,CASSLSYQSETQYF,TGTGCCAGCAGCTTGAGCTATCAATCAGAGACCCAGTACTTC
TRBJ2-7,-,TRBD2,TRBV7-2,CASSLAVAGGSEQYF,TGTGCCAGCAGCTTAGCGGTAGCGGGAGGGAGCGAGCAGTACTTC
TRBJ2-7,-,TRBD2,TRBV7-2,CASSNSGRLDEQYF,TGTGCCAGCAGCAATAGCGGGAGGCTGGACGAGCAGTACTTC
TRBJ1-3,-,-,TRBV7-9,CASSLWLTSGQTSGNTIYF,TGTGCCAGCAGCTTATGGTTAACGAGCGGGCAGACCTCTGGAAACACCATATATTTT
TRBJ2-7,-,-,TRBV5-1,CASSLGTDFPSEQYF,TGCGCCAGCAGCTTGGGGACAGACTTCCCCAGCGAGCAGTACTTC
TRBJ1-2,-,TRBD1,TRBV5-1,CASSRTGGSGYTF,TGCGCCAGCAGCCGAACAGGGGGTAGTGGCTACACCTTC
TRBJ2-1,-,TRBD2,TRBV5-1,CASRGLAGVGEQFF,TGCGCCAGCAGGGGACTAGCGGGAGTCGGCGAGCAGTTCTTC
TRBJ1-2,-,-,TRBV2,CASSERIRAGYTF,TGTGCCAGCAGTGAACGCATTCGAGCAGGCTACACCTTC
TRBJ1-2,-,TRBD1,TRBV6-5,CASSYSPGQVYGYTF,TGTGCCAGCAGTTACTCGCCGGGACAGGTCTATGGCTACACCTTC
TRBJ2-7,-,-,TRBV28,CASSSPSGSLSYEQYF,TGTGCCAGCAGTTCCCCCTCCGGGTCCCTCTCCTACGAGCAGTACTTC
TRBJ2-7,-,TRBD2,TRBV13,CASSPTGGWEGSEQYF,TGTGCCAGCAGCCCGACCGGGGGGTGGGAGGGAAGCGAGCAGTACTTC
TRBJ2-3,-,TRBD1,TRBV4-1,CASSPRPGQGATDTQYF,TGCGCCAGCAGCCCCCGTCCGGGACAGGGGGCAACAGATACGCAGTATTTT
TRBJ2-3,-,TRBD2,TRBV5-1,CASSSWGGGADPQYF,TGCGCCAGCAGCTCCTGGGGCGGGGGGGCCGATCCGCAGTATTTT
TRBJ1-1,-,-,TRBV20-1,CSAFEWGDAFF,TGCAGTGCTTTCGAGTGGGGGGACGCTTTCTTT
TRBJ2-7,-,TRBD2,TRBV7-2,CASSLRLAGSEQYF,TGTGCCAGCAGCCTAAGACTAGCGGGGTCCGAGCAGTACTTC
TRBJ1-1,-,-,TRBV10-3,CAISDGRVGEAFF,TGTGCCATCAGTGATGGGAGGGTTGGGGAAGCTTTCTTT
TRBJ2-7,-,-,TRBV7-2,CASSLALRDYEQYF,TGTGCCAGCAGCTTAGCACTCAGGGACTACGAGCAGTACTTC
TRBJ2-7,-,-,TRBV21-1,CAGRDRGHEQYF,TGTGCCGGCCGGGACAGGGGCCACGAGCAGTACTTC
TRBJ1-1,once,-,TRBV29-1,CSAADSLNTEAFF,TGCAGCGCAGCGGACAGCTTGAACACTGAAGCTTTCTTT
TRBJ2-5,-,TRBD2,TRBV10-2,CASTPTSGVQETQYF,TGCGCCAGCACCCCGACTAGCGGAGTCCAAGAGACCCAGTACTTC
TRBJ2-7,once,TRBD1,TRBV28,CASSPGGRYEQYF,TGTGCCAGCAGCCCAGGGGGCAGGTACGAGCAGTACTTC
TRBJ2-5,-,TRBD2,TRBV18,CASSLGTSRRKETQYF,TGTGCCAGCTCACTCGGGACTAGCAGGAGGAAGGAGACCCAGTACTTC
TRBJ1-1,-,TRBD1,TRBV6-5,CASSYSRRRTGAEAFF,TGTGCCAGCAGTTACTCGAGAAGAAGGACAGGGGCGGAAGCTTTCTTT
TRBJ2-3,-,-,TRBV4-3,CASSKRNRAADTQYF,TGCGCCAGCAGCAAGAGAAACAGGGCAGCAGATACGCAGTATTTT